The table lists the clone carrying this TCR beta chain with a count of one. Unmatched junction bases numbered 6, after V lost 6 bases and J lost 2 bases. There are 15 residues in the CDR3. Germline V lookup: CDR1 ENHRY, CDR2 SYGVKD. The data were obtained in a study of T cell responses to AZD1222 COVID-19 vaccine. Measured with immunoSEQ multiplex PCR; TCRdb has only the in-frame clones, and not every one. Of around 110,000 clones listed, roughly 92% were seen once; the top ten hold about 1.4%. The TCR originated in an adult who received the AZD1222 COVID-19 vaccine. This chain connects TRBV10-3 to TRBJ2-3; 9 bases fit TRBD1. The specimen was peripheral blood, collected 28 days after the second AZD1222 dose. The CDR3 region is CAISKGQGDTDTQYF. CDR3 in DNA: TGTGCCATCAGCAAGGGACAGGGCGACACAGATACGCAGTATTTT.